This entry lists 6 T cell receptor beta chains sequenced from one sample in a study of cytomegalovirus exposure and HLA in healthy donors. Sequencing used immunoSEQ multiplex PCR; TCRdb keeps in-frame clones, though not all of them. Of around 400,000 clones in the sample, 86% were seen once. Specimen: PBMCs. The source of these receptors is a woman between 18 and 29 years old in good health and CMV-seronegative.

The rearrangement joins TRBV4-1 to TRBJ2-3, with 16 bases fitting TRBD2. The CDR3 loop spans 17 amino acids. Germline CDR1 and CDR2: MGHRA and YSYEKL. Trimming removed 4 bases from V and 6 bases from J; junction bases left unmatched: 7. As DNA, the CDR3 is TGCGCCAGCAGCCCGGGACTAGCGGGGGGGTTCTTGGATACGCAGTATTTT. It encodes CASSPGLAGGFLDTQYF.

The chain uses TRBV29-1 and TRBJ1-2; D not certain. The V gene's germline CDR1 is SQVTM and CDR2 ANQGSEA. V dropped 7 bases and J dropped 5 bases, with 8 bases sitting between them. This CDR3 has 10 amino acids. The CDR3 reads CSAMTYGYTF. The CDR3 DNA sequence: TGCAGCGCCATGACATATGGCTACACCTTC.

This clone has just a few counts. The chain couples TRBV6-1 to TRBJ1-4; 7 bases map to TRBD1. There are 13 residues in the CDR3. The junction had 6 bases not matched to a gene; V was cut back by 10 bases and J by 4 bases. In germline, CDR1 is MNHNS, CDR2 SASEGT. CDR3 nucleotide sequence: TGTGCCACCCTACAGGGGAATAATGAAAAACTGTTTTTT. This translates into CATLQGNNEKLFF.

The sample holds a few counts of this clone. CDR3: CASSLAQDYEQYF. In DNA, the CDR3 is TGTGCCAGCAGCTTAGCCCAGGACTACGAGCAGTACTTC. V usage is TRBV11-2 and J usage is TRBJ2-7; D ambiguous. The CDR3 loop spans 13 amino acids. CDR1 and CDR2 (germline): SGHAT, FQNNGV. V shed 1 base and J shed 3 bases, with 7 bases lying between them.

The chain employs TRBV19 and TRBJ2-1; 8 bases match TRBD2. Trimming removed 7 bases from V and 8 bases from J; junction bases left unmatched: 10. Per the germline V gene, CDR1 is LNHDA and CDR2 is SQIVND (reference sequence). This CDR3 contains 14 residues. CDR3 sequence: CASKRGGISDEQFF. CDR3 DNA sequence: TGTGCCAGTAAGCGCGGGGGGATCTCCGATGAGCAGTTCTTC.

The V gene is TRBV27, the J gene TRBJ2-7; 7 bases are shared with TRBD2. The trim removed 2 bases at V and 5 bases at J, leaving 3 bases unmatched. The CDR3 covers 13 residues. Germline CDR1 is MNHEY and CDR2 is SMNVEV (reference sequence). CDR3 bases: TGTGCCAGCAGTTTACTGCGGGGGAACGAGCAGTACTTC. It is translated as CASSLLRGNEQYF.